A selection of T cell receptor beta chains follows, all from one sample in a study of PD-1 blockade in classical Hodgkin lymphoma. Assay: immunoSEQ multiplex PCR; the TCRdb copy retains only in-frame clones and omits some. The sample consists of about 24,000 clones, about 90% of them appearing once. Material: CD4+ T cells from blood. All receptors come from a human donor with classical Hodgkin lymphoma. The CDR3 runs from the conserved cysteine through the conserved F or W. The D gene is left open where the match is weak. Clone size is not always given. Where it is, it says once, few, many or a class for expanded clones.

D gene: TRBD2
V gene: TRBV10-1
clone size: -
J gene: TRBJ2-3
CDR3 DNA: TGCGCCAGCAGTGAGTCGACTAGCGGGGGTCTAGATACGCAGTATTTT
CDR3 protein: CASSESTSGGLDTQYF

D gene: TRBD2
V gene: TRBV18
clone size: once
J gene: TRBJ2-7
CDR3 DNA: TGTGCCAGCTCACCGACGCGGGGGTGGGGGTCCGAGCAGTACTTC
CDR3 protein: CASSPTRGWGSEQYF

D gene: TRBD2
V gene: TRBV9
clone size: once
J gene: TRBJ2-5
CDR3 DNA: TGTGCCAGCAGCGCCCTTGCTAGCGGGCAAGAGACCCAGTACTTC
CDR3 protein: CASSALASGQETQYF

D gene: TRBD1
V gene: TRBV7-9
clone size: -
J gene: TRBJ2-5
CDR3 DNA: TGTGCCAGCTTCGGGGGGACAGGGGGGGGGACCCAGTACTTC
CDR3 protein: CASFGGTGGGTQYF

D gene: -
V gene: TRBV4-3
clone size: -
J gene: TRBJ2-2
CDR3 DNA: TGCGCCAGCAGCCAAGATCCCGGGGGAAGGACCGGGGAGCTGTTTTTT
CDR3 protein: CASSQDPGGRTGELFF

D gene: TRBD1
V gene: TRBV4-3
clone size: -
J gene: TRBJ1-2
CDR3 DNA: TGCGCCAGCAGCCCAGGGGACAGGGGAAACTATGGCTACACCTTC
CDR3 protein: CASSPGDRGNYGYTF

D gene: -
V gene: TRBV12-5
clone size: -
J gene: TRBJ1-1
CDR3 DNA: TGTGCTAGTGTTGGGGGGGCGGTAAACACTGAAGCTTTCTTT
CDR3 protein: CASVGGAVNTEAFF

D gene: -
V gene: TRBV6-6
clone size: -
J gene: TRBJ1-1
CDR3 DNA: TGTGCCAGCAGCTTACCCGGGGGTGAAGCTTTCTTT
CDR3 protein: CASSLPGGEAFF

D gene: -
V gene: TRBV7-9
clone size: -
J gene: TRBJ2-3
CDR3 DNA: TGTGCCAGCAGCTTAGGGCGACAGGCGACAGATACGCAGTATTTT
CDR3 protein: CASSLGRQATDTQYF

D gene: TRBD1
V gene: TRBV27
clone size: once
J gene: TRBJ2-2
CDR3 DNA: TGTGCCAGCAGTTCGACGGGACAGGGGGGAACCCTCGGGGACACCGGGGAGCTGTTTTTT
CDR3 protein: CASSSTGQGGTLGDTGELFF

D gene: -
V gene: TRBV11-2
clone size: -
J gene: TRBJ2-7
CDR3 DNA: TGTGCCAGCAGCTTCCGCGGTACCTACGAGCAGTACTTC
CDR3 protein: CASSFRGTYEQYF

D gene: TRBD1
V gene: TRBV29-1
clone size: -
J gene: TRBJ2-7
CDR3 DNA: TGCAGCGTTGCACAACAGGGGCGAGGAGACGAGCAGTACTTC
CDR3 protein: CSVAQQGRGDEQYF

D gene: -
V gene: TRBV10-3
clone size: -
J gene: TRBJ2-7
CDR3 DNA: TGTGCCATCAGCGGGAGCAGGACAGCCTACGAGCAGTACTTC
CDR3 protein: CAISGSRTAYEQYF

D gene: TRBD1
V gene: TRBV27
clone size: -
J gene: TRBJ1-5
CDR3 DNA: TGTGCCAGCGCCGACAGGGGGCTTAGTCAGCCCCAGCATTTT
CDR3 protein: CASADRGLSQPQHF

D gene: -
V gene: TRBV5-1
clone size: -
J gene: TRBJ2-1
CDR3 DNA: TGCGCCAGCAGCCCACAAGGAGGGTCCTACAATGAGCAGTTCTTC
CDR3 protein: CASSPQGGSYNEQFF

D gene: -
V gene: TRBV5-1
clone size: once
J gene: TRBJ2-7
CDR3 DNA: TGCGCCAGCAGCAATTCGATGGGGTCCCACGAGCAGTACTTC
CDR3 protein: CASSNSMGSHEQYF

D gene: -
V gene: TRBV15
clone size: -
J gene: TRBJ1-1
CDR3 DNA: TGTGCCACCAGCGCAGACTCGGACACTGAAGCTTTCTTT
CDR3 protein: CATSADSDTEAFF

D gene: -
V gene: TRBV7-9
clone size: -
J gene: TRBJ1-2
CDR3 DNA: TGTGCCAGCAGCTGGACGGAAGGCTATGGCTACACCTTC
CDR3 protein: CASSWTEGYGYTF

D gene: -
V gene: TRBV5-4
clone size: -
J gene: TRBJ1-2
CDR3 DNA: TGTGCCAGCAGCCGCGGTGGCAGGGGCTCCCCTAACTATGGCTACACCTTC
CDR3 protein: CASSRGGRGSPNYGYTF

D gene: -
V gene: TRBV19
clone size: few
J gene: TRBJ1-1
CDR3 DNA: TGTGCCAGTAGTATAGGGGAATTGACTGAAGCTTTCTTT
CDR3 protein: CASSIGELTEAFF

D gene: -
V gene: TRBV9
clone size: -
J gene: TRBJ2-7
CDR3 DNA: TGTGCCAGCAGCGTAGGTCGGGGGCCCAGCGAGCAGTACTTC
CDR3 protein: CASSVGRGPSEQYF

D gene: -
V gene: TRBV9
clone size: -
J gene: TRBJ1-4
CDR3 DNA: TGTGCCAGCAGCGTAGCTTTGCTGTACGAATTTCCAACTAATGAAAAACTGTTTTTT
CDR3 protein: CASSVALLYEFPTNEKLFF

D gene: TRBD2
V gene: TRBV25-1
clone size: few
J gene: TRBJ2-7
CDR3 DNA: TGTGCCAGCAGTCAACAGGGAGTAGCGGGGGGGTCCTTCGGCGAGCAGTACTTC
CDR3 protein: CASSQQGVAGGSFGEQYF

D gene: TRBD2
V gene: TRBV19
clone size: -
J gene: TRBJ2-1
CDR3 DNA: TGTGCCAGTAGCACTACTAGCGGGGGGACCCCCAGTGAGCAGTTCTTC
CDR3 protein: CASSTTSGGTPSEQFF

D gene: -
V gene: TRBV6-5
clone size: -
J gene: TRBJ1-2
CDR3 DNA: TGTGCCAGCAGTTATTCCTTGTTACAGGGAGGATATGGCTACACCTTC
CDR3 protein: CASSYSLLQGGYGYTF

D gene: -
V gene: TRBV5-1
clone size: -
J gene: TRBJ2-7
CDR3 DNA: TGCGCCAGCAGCTTGGTGCCCGGGAATACCTACGAGCAGTACTTC
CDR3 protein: CASSLVPGNTYEQYF

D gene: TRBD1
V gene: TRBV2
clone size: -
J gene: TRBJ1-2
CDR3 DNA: TGTGCCAGTCTAGACAGGGCCTATGGCTACACCTTC
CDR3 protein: CASLDRAYGYTF

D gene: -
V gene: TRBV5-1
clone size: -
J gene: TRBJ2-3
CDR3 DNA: TGCGCCAGCAGCTTGGTGTCAGATACGCAGTATTTT
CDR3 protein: CASSLVSDTQYF

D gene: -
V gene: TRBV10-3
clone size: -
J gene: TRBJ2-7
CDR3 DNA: TGTGCCATCAGGGGGCAGGGATCCTACGAGCAGTACTTC
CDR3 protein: CAIRGQGSYEQYF

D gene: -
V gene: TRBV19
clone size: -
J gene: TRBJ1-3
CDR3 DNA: TGTGCCAGTATGGCGGAACAGGGCGCCGGAAACACCATATATTTT
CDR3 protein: CASMAEQGAGNTIYF

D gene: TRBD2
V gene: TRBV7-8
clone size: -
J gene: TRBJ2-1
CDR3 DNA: TGTGCCAGCAGCTTAGGACTAGCGGGGGGACTTGACTTAAGCTCCTACAATGAGCAGTTCTTC
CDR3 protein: CASSLGLAGGLDLSSYNEQFF

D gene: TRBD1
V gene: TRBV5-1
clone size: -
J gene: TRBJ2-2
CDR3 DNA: TGCGCCAGCAGCTTGGAGACAGGGGGCAGGACCGGGGAGCTGTTTTTT
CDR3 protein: CASSLETGGRTGELFF

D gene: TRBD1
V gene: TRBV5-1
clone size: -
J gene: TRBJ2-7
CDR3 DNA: TGCGCCAGCAGCTTGCAGGGGGACCGCTACGAGCAGTACTTC
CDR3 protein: CASSLQGDRYEQYF

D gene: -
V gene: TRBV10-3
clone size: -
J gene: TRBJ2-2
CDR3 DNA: TGTGCCATCAGTGAGTCACCCGGCGGGGAGCTGTTTTTT
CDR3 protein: CAISESPGGELFF

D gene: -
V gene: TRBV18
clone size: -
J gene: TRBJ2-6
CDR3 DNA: -
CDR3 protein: CASSLRRRRDGNSGANVLTF

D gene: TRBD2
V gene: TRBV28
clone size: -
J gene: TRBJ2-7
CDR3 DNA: TGTGCCAGCAGACCGACTAGCGGGCTCCCCCAGCAGTACTTC
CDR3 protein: CASRPTSGLPQQYF

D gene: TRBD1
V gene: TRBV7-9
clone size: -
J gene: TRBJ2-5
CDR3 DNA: TGTGCCAGCAGCTTAGGACAGGGGCATCTGGAGACCCAGTACTTC
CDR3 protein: CASSLGQGHLETQYF

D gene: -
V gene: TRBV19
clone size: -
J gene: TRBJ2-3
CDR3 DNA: TGTGCCAGTAGTACCGGACTCTCCCGGGCCACAGATACGCAGTATTTT
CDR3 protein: CASSTGLSRATDTQYF

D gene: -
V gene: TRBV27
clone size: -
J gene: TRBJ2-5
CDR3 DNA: TGTGCCAGCAGTGCAGGGGTCTGGGAAGAGACCCAGTACTTC
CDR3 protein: CASSAGVWEETQYF

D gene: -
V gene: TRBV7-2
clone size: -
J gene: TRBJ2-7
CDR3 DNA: TGTGCCAGCAGCTTAAGTAGCAGGGGAGGGTCCTACGAGCAGTACTTC
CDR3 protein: CASSLSSRGGSYEQYF

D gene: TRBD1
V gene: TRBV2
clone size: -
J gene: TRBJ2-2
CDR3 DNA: TGTGCCAGCAGTGGACAGGGCGGGGAGCTGTTTTTT
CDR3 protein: CASSGQGGELFF

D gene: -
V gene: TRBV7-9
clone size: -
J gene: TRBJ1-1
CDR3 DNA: TGTGCCAGCAGCTCATTCCGGGGGCGCCTCGGTGAAGCTTTCTTT
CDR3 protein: CASSSFRGRLGEAFF

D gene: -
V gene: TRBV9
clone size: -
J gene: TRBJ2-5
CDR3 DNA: TGTGCCAGCAGCCTTGACGGAGAGACTAGGGAGACCCAGTACTTC
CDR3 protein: CASSLDGETRETQYF